What follows are 24 T cell receptor beta chains derived from one specimen sequenced in a study of STAT5B mutations in CD4+ large granular lymphocyte leukemia. Profiling relied on immunoSEQ multiplex PCR, and the TCRdb table lists in-frame clones only, not all of them. The profile covers about 18,000 clones, with roughly 80% appearing a single time and less than 15% taken by the ten largest. The specimen sequenced was CD4+ T cells from blood buffy coats. The receptors were gathered from a human donor in good health.

Only one count was recorded for this clone. The chain links TRBV6-5 to TRBJ1-2; D unclear. The CDR3 sequence is 15 residues long. CDR1 and CDR2 (germline): MNHEY, SVGAGI. The germline V and J ends were trimmed by 0 bases and 2 bases, with 10 bases remaining between them. CDR3 protein: CASSYSADMNYGYTF. DNA for the CDR3: TGTGCCAGCAGTTACTCGGCAGATATGAACTATGGCTACACCTTC.

This clone was detected a few times. The V and J genes are TRBV10-3 and TRBJ2-7; D is tentatively TRBD1 or TRBD2 (5 bases each). The CDR3 runs to 12 residues. V was clipped by 11 bases and J by 2 bases, with 13 bases between them. Germline CDR1 ENHRY, CDR2 SYGVKD. The CDR3 spells CAVGADPYEQYF. CDR3 nucleotides: TGTGCCGTCGGGGCGGATCCCTACGAGCAGTACTTC.

The gene calls are TRBV7-2 and TRBJ2-5, with D perhaps TRBD2 (5 bases). V lost 4 bases and J lost 14, with 14 bases in between. Germline CDR1 reads SGHTA; CDR2 reads FQGNSA. CDR3 length equals 11 residues. The DNA of the CDR3 is TGTGCCAGCAGCTGCCTACTCGGGATCTACTTC. It encodes CASSCLLGIYF. Variable domain in full (rest from reference TRBV7-2 and TRBJ2-5): GAGVSQSPSNKVTEKGKDVELRCDPISGHTALYWYRQSLGQGLEFLIYFQGNSAPDKSGLPSDRFSAERTGGSVSTLTIQRTQQEDSAVYLCASSCLLGIYFGPGTRLLVL.

V gene TRBV6-6 combines with J gene TRBJ1-2; D is unclear. Germline V gene data show CDR1 as MNHNY and CDR2 as SVGAGI (reference sequence). Trimming removed 7 bases at V and 7 bases at J, with 16 bases between. CDR3 length: 13 residues. DNA for the CDR3: TGTGCCAGCACCGGGCGGGTATCCGGTGGCTACACCTTC. Encoded protein: CASTGRVSGGYTF.

This chain uses TRBV7-8 with TRBJ1-4, with a weak D call TRBD1 (6 bases). This CDR3 has 13 residues. The V and J ends lost 5 bases and 8 bases respectively, with 12 bases between them. Germline V CDR1 and CDR2: SGHVS, FQNEAQ. CDR3 bases: TGTGCCAGCAGCAGGGGGTTTGAGGAAAAACTGTTTTTT. Protein: CASSRGFEEKLFF.

This clone was observed a handful of times. Other DNA sequences within the sample encode an identical CDR3. The rearrangement uses TRBV6-5 and TRBJ2-7; D is ambiguous. The V gene's germline CDR1 is MNHEY and CDR2 SVGAGI. Between the trimmed V and J ends, which lost 0 bases and 1 base, there was a span of 7 bases. This CDR3 has 14 residues. DNA of the CDR3: TGTGCCAGCAGTTACTCCCGCGAATCCTACGAGCAGTACTTC. It translates to CASSYSRESYEQYF.

The chain combines TRBV4-2 with TRBJ2-1; 7 bases are a match to TRBD2. The CDR3 is 15 amino acids. V shed 1 base, J shed 5 bases, and the junction held 5 bases outside the gene matches. The germline gives CDR1 LGHNA, CDR2 YNFKEQ. In nucleotides, the CDR3 is TGTGCCAGCAGCCAAGGGGGGGGAGGGGACAATGAGCAGTTCTTC. Amino acids: CASSQGGGGDNEQFF.

The V call is TRBV10-3, the J call TRBJ1-1; D possibly corresponds to TRBD1 (5 bases). V shed 3 bases and J shed 2 bases, with 19 bases lying between them. Per germline, CDR1 ENHRY and CDR2 SYGVKD. This CDR3 is built from 17 residues. The CDR3 loop reads CAISEGGDKKGNTEAFF. DNA for the CDR3: TGTGCCATCAGTGAAGGAGGGGATAAAAAAGGCAACACTGAAGCTTTCTTT.

This chain uses TRBV30 with TRBJ1-4, with D unresolved. The CDR3 has 13 amino acids. Deletions cut 0 bases from V and 8 bases from J, with 10 bases between. Germline values: CDR1 GTSNPN, CDR2 SVGIG (reference sequence). CDR3 sequence (DNA): TGTGCCTGGAGTGTACGGGGTAGCGAAAAACTGTTTTTT. It is translated as CAWSVRGSEKLFF.

This sequence joins TRBV5-8 and TRBJ2-1; either TRBD1 or TRBD2 may supply D (6 bases each). CDR3 length: 13 residues. Between the trimmed V and J ends, which lost 2 bases and 6 bases, there was a span of 9 bases. Germline V gives CDR1 SGHTS, CDR2 YDEGEE. The CDR3 here is CASSFGGFNEQFF. The CDR3 nucleotides are TGTGCCAGCAGCTTCGGGGGCTTCAATGAGCAGTTCTTC.

The chain recombines TRBV10-3 with TRBJ1-1; possibly TRBD1 for D (6 bases). Trimming removed 3 bases from V and 3 bases from J, with 8 bases in between. The CDR3 sequence is 13 residues long. Germline assignment: CDR1 ENHRY and CDR2 SYGVKD. CDR3 coding DNA: TGTGCCATCAGTGAAGGGGGAGACACTGAAGCTTTCTTT. It is translated as CAISEGGDTEAFF.

The rearrangement links TRBV9 to TRBJ2-1; D uncertain. CDR1 is SGDLS, CDR2 YYNGEE, per germline. Between the trimmed V and J ends, which lost 0 bases and 6 bases, there was a span of 13 bases. The CDR3 is 15 residues long. CDR3 DNA sequence: TGTGCCAGCAGCGTAGCGGACGGAACCATCAATGAGCAGTTCTTC. Protein product: CASSVADGTINEQFF.

This clone was detected only a few times. The CDR3 DNA sequence: TGTGCCTGGAGTGTGTCCGGACGGATCTCTGGAAACACCATATATTTT. Amino acid sequence: CAWSVSGRISGNTIYF. The chain links TRBV30 to TRBJ1-3; the D is unclear. This CDR3 comprises 16 residues. Germline CDR1 reads GTSNPN; CDR2 reads SVGIG (reference sequence). The V gene lost 0 bases and the J gene lost 0 bases, with 12 bases spanning the gap.

The J gene is TRBJ2-3, the V gene TRBV10-3; possibly TRBD1 for D (5 bases). Per germline, CDR1 ENHRY and CDR2 SYGVKD. Trimming pared 8 bases from V and 6 bases from J, leaving 12 bases between. CDR3 length: 12 amino acids. CDR3 coding DNA: TGTGCCATCGGGTCAGGGTCCGATACGCAGTATTTT. Protein: CAIGSGSDTQYF.

This chain links TRBV12-2 with TRBJ2-3; TRBD2 reflects the table's D call only, with no check against the DNA. TRBV12-2 is deemed a pseudogene. This CDR3 spans 16 amino acids. The CDR3 region is CASRLGATSTTDTQYF. CDR3 coding DNA: TGTGCAAGTCGCTTAGGAGCGACTAGCACCACAGATACGCAGTATTTT.

The sample holds one count of this clone. This CDR3 is CASSQVRVGDTRNTEAFF. Here the CDR3 DNA reads TGCGCCAGCAGCCAAGTCCGAGTGGGCGACACCCGAAACACTGAAGCTTTCTTT. V is TRBV4-1 and J is TRBJ1-1; D is undetermined. V was trimmed by 1 base and J by 2 bases, leaving 20 bases between them. The CDR3 runs to 18 residues. Per germline, CDR1 MGHRA and CDR2 YSYEKL.

This clone has only one observation. This sequence joins TRBV14 and TRBJ1-4, with a tentative D call TRBD1 (5 bases). The V gene's germline CDR1 is SGHDN and CDR2 FVKESK. The V and J ends lost 2 bases and 5 bases respectively, with 18 bases between them. CDR3 length: 17 amino acids. The CDR3 here is CASSQRRDHIGNEKLFF. As DNA, the CDR3 is TGTGCCAGCAGCCAACGCCGGGACCACATAGGAAATGAAAAACTGTTTTTT.

A note on this clone: The sample holds other DNA sequences that translate to the same CDR3. The chain couples TRBV29-1 to TRBJ2-2, with 7 positions matching TRBD2. The CDR3 extends over 13 amino acids. After removal of 7 bases from V and 6 bases from J, the junction contained 8 bases not matched to a gene. Germline CDR1 is SQVTM and CDR2 is ANQGSEA. CDR3 sequence (DNA): TGCAGCGCCGGGCAGCGGGGAGCCGGGGAGCTGTTTTTT. Its translation is CSAGQRGAGELFF.

The rearrangement links TRBV7-8 to TRBJ1-2; no firm D call. This CDR3 has 15 amino acids. Trimming took off 5 bases at V and 1 base at J, with 14 bases between the two ends. Germline-derived CDR1 and CDR2 are SGHVS and FQNEAQ. The CDR3 region has the DNA TGTGCCAGCAGCCGTCCGGGGTCGGGTAACTATGGCTACACCTTC. This encodes CASSRPGSGNYGYTF.

The V and J genes are TRBV11-2 and TRBJ1-1; 7 nucleotides align to TRBD1. Germline CDR1 is SGHAT and CDR2 is FQNNGV. There are 15 residues in the CDR3. Trimming took 8 bases from V and 0 from J; bases not matched to a gene: 9. CDR3: CASVEGAGMNTEAFF. CDR3 bases: TGTGCCAGCGTTGAGGGGGCAGGGATGAACACTGAAGCTTTCTTT.

This chain connects TRBV6-6 to TRBJ2-1, with TRBD2 matching 7 bases. J was trimmed by 10 bases and V by 2 bases; bases with no gene match: 14. The CDR3 totals 16 residues. Germline CDR1 reads MNHNY; CDR2 reads SVGAGI (reference sequence). CDR3 residues: CASSYGGDSARGEQFF. The CDR3 DNA reads TGTGCCAGCAGTTACGGGGGGGACTCCGCCAGAGGAGAGCAGTTCTTC.

V gene TRBV11-3 combines with J gene TRBJ2-3; D ambiguous. Trimming shortened V by 2 bases and J by 0 bases, and 6 bases separated the two germline ends. CDR1 and CDR2 from the germline V gene are SGHNT and YENEEA. The CDR3 loop spans 14 amino acids. CDR3 sequence: CASSLTGSTDTQYF. CDR3 bases: TGTGCCAGCAGCTTAACGGGTAGCACAGATACGCAGTATTTT.

The chain uses TRBV4-1 and TRBJ2-5, with 8 bases matching TRBD1. This CDR3 comprises 16 residues. Per the germline V gene, CDR1 is MGHRA and CDR2 is YSYEKL. Trimming cost V 8 bases and J 0 bases; bases outside gene matches: 11. For the CDR3, the DNA is TGCGCCAGCCAGGACAGGGTTGCGGGATACCAAGAGACCCAGTACTTC. Its translation: CASQDRVAGYQETQYF.

V and J are TRBV6-1 and TRBJ2-1; perhaps TRBD1 as D (6 bases). CDR1 and CDR2 from the germline V gene are MNHNS and SASEGT. CDR3 length: 16 amino acids. The ends were cut back, 4 bases at V and 2 bases at J, with 15 bases in the middle. In nucleotides, the CDR3 is TGTGCCAGCAGTGGGGCAGAGGCAGGGGCCTACAATGAGCAGTTCTTC. This codes for CASSGAEAGAYNEQFF.